This entry is about one T cell receptor (beta chain). Its antigen is unknown. An end of the junction differs from the germline gene, which may be a read error. The data are from a study of cytomegalovirus exposure and HLA in healthy donors. The study, taken as a whole, reports: Productive status was seen about 90% or about 30% of the time for most TCR beta V segments in an earlier analysis. In a later analysis, HLA-C alleles had the fewest associated TCRs, DRB1 alleles the most. Many donors carried some public TCRs, although rarity characterized most TCR sequences. Presence/absence comparisons presumed near-even sequencing depth among donors.

PCR employed 60 Vbeta and 13 Jbeta primers. Generated by immunoSEQ multiplex PCR, the TCRdb table keeps only in-frame clones and is missing some. In the table there are 95,000 to 150,000 clones, over 65% of which are singletons. This CDR3 spans 15 amino acids. Germline-derived CDR1 and CDR2 are SNHLY and FYNNEI. Material: PBMCs. The chain joins TRBV2 to TRBJ1-2; 8 bases line up with TRBD1. This receptor was taken from a woman aged 40-49 years in good health and CMV-seropositive. The CDR3 DNA reads as TGTGCCAGCAGTGAGAGGGACAGGAGTTTCGGTGGCTACCCCTTC. Encoded protein: CASSERDRSFGGYPF.